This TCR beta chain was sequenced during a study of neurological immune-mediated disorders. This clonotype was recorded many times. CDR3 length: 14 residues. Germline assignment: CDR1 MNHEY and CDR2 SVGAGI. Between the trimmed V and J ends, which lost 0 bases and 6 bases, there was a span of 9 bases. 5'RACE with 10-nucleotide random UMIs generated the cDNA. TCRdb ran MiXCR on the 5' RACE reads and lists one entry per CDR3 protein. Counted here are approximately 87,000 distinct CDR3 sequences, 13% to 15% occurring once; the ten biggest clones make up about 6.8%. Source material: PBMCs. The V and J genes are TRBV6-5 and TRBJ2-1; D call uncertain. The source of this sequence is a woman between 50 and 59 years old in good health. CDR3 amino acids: CASSYSGALNEQFF. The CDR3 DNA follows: TGTGCCAGCAGTTACTCAGGAGCCCTCAATGAGCAGTTCTTC.